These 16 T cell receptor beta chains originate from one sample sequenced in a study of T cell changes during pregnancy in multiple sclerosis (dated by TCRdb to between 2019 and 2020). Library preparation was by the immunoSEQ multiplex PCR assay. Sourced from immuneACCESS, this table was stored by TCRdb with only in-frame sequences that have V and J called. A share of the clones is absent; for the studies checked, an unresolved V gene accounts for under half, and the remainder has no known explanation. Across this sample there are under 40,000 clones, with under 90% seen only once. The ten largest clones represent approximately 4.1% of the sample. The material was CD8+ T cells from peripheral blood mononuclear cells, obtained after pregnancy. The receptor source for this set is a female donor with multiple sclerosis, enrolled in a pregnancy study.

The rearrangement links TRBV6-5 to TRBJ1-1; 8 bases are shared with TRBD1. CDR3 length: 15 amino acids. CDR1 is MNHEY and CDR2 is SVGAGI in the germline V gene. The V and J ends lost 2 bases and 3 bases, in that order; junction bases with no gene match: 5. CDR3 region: CASSYTGQGDTEAFF. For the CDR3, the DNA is TGTGCCAGCAGTTACACCGGACAGGGAGACACTGAAGCTTTCTTT.

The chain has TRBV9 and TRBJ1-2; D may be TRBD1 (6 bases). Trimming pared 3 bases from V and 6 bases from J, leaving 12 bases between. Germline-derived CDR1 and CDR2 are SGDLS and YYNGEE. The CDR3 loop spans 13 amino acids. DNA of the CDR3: TGTGCCAGCAGCGCGGCAGCAGGGGATGGCTACACCTTC. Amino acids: CASSAAAGDGYTF.

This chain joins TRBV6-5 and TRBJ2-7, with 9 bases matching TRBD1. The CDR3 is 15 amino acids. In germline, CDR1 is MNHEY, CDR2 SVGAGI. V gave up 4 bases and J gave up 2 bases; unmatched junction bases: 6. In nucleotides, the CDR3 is TGTGCCAGCAGTTCCACGACAGGGGGACCCTACGAGCAGTACTTC. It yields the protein CASSSTTGGPYEQYF.

In DNA, the CDR3 is TGCAGCGTAGGTCCCGGGACAGGGATCGGGGCCAATGAGCAGTTCTTC. The encoded protein is CSVGPGTGIGANEQFF. The rearrangement links TRBV29-1 to TRBJ2-1; 9 positions match TRBD1. The CDR3 has 16 amino acids. Looked up from germline, CDR1 is SQVTM and CDR2 is ANQGSEA. The ends lost 6 bases at V and 6 bases at J; junction bases unmatched: 15.

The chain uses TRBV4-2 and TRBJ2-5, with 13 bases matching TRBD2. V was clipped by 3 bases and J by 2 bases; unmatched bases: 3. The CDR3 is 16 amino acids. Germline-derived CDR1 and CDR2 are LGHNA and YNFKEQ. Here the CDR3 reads CASSQPGLAGQETQYF. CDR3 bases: TGTGCCAGCAGCCAGCCGGGACTAGCGGGGCAAGAGACCCAGTACTTC.

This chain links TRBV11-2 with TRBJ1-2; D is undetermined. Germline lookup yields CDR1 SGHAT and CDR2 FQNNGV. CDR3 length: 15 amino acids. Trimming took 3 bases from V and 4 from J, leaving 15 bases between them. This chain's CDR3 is CASSLGYGGSYGYTF. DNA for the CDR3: TGTGCCAGCAGCTTGGGTTATGGAGGGAGCTATGGCTACACCTTC. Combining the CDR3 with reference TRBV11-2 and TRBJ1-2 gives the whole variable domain EAGVAQSPRYKIIEKRQSVAFWCNPISGHATLYWYQQILGQGPKLLIQFQNNGVVDDSQLPKDRFSAERLKGVDSTLKIQPAKLEDSAVYLCASSLGYGGSYGYTFGSGTRLTVV.

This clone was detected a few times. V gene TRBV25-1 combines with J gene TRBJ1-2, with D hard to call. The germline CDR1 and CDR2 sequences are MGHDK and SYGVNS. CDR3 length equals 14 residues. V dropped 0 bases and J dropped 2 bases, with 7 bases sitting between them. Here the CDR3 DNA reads TGTGCCAGCAGTGAATATTTCGGGAACTATGGCTACACCTTC. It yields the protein CASSEYFGNYGYTF.

The CDR3 sequence is CASSTPGLAGGRPPPNEQFF. The CDR3 DNA is TGTGCCAGTAGTACCCCCGGTCTAGCGGGGGGGCGGCCCCCTCCCAATGAGCAGTTCTTC. V usage is TRBV19 and J usage is TRBJ2-1; TRBD2 agrees at 12 bases. This CDR3 spans 20 amino acids. Trimming cost V 4 bases and J 6 bases; bases outside gene matches: 19. Germline V gene lookup returns CDR1 LNHDA and CDR2 SQIVND (reference sequence).

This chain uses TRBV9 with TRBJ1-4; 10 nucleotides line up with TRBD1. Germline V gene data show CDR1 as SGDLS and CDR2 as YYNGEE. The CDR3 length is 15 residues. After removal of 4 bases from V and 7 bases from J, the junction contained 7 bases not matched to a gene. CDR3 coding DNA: TGTGCCAGCAGCACCGGGACAGGGGAGGCTGAAAAACTGTTTTTT. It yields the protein CASSTGTGEAEKLFF.

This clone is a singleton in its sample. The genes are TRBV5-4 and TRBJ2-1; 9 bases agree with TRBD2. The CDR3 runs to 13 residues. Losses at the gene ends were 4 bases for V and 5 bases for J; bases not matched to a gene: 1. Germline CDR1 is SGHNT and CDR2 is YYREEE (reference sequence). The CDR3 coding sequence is TGTGCCAGCAGCATAGCGGGGGACAATGAGCAGTTCTTC. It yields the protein CASSIAGDNEQFF.

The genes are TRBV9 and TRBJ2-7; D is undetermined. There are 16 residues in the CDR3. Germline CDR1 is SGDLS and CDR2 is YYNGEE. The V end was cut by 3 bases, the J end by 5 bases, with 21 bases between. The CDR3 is CASSAPSSPAFHEQYF. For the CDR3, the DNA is TGTGCCAGCAGCGCTCCCTCGAGTCCTGCGTTCCACGAGCAGTACTTC.

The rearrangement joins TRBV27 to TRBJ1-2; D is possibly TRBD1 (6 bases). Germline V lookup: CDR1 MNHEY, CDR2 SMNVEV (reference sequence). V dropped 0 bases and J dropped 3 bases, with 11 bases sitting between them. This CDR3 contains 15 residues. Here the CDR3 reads CASSLSSGGHYGYTF. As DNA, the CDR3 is TGTGCCAGCAGTTTATCTTCGGGGGGCCACTATGGCTACACCTTC.

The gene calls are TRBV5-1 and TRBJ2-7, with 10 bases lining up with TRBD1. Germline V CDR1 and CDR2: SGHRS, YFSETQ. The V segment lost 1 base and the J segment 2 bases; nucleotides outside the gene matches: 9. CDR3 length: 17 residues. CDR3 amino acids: CASSLYPADRGAYEQYF. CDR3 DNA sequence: TGCGCCAGCAGCTTGTATCCTGCGGACAGGGGGGCCTACGAGCAGTACTTC.

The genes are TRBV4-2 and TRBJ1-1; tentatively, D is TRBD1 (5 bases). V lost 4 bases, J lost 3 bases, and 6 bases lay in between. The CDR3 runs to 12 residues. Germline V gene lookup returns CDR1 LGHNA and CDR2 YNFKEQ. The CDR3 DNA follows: TGTGCCAGCAGCCGGGGGGACACTGAAGCTTTCTTT. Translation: CASSRGDTEAFF.

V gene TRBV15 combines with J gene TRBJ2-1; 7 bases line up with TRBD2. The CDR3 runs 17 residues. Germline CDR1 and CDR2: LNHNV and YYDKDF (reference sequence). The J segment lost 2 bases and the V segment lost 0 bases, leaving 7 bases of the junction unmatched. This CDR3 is CATSRDLGGGTYNEQFF. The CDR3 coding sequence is TGTGCCACCAGCAGAGATCTTGGCGGGGGAACCTACAATGAGCAGTTCTTC. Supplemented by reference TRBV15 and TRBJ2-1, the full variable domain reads DAMVIQNPRYQVTQFGKPVTLSCSQTLNHNVMYWYQQKSSQAPKLLFHYYDKDFNNEADTPDNFQSRRPNTSFCFLDIRSPGLGDTAMYLCATSRDLGGGTYNEQFFGPGTRLTVL.

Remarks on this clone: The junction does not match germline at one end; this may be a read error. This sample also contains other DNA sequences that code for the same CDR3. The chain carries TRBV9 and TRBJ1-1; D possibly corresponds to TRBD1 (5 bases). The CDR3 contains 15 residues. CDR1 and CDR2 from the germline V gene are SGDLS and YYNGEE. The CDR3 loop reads CASSQGGGANTEAFF. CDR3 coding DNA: TGTGCCAGCAGTCAGGGAGGAGGGGCGAACACTGAAGCCTTCTTT.